This TCR beta chain was observed in a study of blood T cell repertoires in COVID-19 (dated by TCRdb to 2020 to 2022). Background for the entire study: The collaborator samples originated in the United States, Italy and Spain and spanned the acute and convalescent phases of COVID-19. The samples were drawn from the first 160 participants of the ongoing ImmuneRACE study and from under 1,500 subjects provided by 6 global collaborators. The repertoires were released in a freely available public database meant as a resource for research on the immune response to SARS-CoV-2. The prospective study material was composed of cDNA or gDNA derived from T cells, B-cell-depleted T cells, or PBMCs. Where available, HLA class I and class II types were taken from metadata supplied by the sample provider and were not determined by assay-based typing. A de-identified subject ID, COVID-19 status, age in years and sex were almost always included in the sample metadata. Deeply sampled blood TCRbeta repertoires from subjects exposed to, actively infected with, or recovered from COVID-19 were included in the dataset.

The CDR1 and CDR2 encoded by the germline V gene are KGHDR and SFDVKD. Relative to germline, V is 5 bases shorter and J is 6 bases shorter, with 5 bases between their ends. Inclusive of the bounding cysteine and phenylalanine, the CDR3 is 11 residues long. Only CDR3 DNA is held: 33 bases, read in frame from base 1. The study at large found these results: The quantity of clinical and demographic metadata differed by source and by participant and was supplied without curation.

TCRbeta CDR3 regions were amplified from genomic DNA using the immunoSEQ Assay, a bias-controlled multiplex PCR. As for the authors' bioinformatics: Nucleated cell counts per sample were estimated from amplification of reference gene primers within the assay. To quantify the absolute abundance of each unique TCRbeta CDR3 rearrangement, sequence reads were collapsed and filtered. For each sample, productive Simpson clonality was calculated as the square root of Simpson's diversity index over productive rearrangements. This is the immuneACCESS table as TCRdb keeps it, with only in-frame sequences that have V and J called. A part of the clones is gone; compared with another copy, unresolved V genes explain less than half, and the rest is unexplained. That table furnishes V, J and clone size, whereas the DNA furnished D and trimming. Across this sample there are around 170,000 clones, with approximately 84% seen only once. 7% to 8% of the sample is in the top ten clones.

In the prospective study, participants were roughly 18 to 100 years old, resided in 25 or so geographic areas of the United States, and were enrolled through a virtual design. In the prospective study, participants were assigned to cohorts based on the clinical history participants reported in a screening survey and a study questionnaire. Recovered participants in ImmuneRACE Cohort 3 were defined by two consecutive negative NP/OP PCR tests, clearance by a healthcare professional, or resolution of symptoms. Mobile phlebotomists in the prospective study collected whole blood, serum and a nasopharyngeal or oropharyngeal swab from every participant. Over an approximately 2-month period, participants in the prospective study had the option of providing additional blood draws and questionnaires. Before DNA extraction, blood samples from the prospective study were shipped at room temperature or frozen.

As regards this clone: The antigen this receptor binds is unknown. Base qualities are not recorded, but no much larger clone differs from it by a single base.

Sequencing used PBMCs or T cells enriched from blood (not recorded which). The receptor was derived from a woman between 50 and 59 years old who had recovered from COVID-19. The rearrangement joined TRBV24-1 to TRBJ2-3; no D segment can be confidently identified. The DNA sequence reads TGTGCCACCAGTGTCGGGGATACGCAGTATTTT. This sequence encodes CATSVGDTQYF.